This paragraph covers one T cell receptor beta chain sequence. No antigen is known for it. Germline values: CDR1 LGHNA, CDR2 YSLEER. The CDR3 runs to 18 residues. The germline V and J ends were trimmed by 0 bases and 1 base, with 18 bases remaining between them. The treatment was: around 19 received Ad26.COV2.S at low or high dose, single or two shots; a few received placebo; per-sample allocation not given. Collection of the samples took place on day 63 after the first injection of vaccine or placebo. The sample is drawn from a study of Ad26.COV2.S vaccination and SARS-CoV-2 variants. In the study overall: Donor had been placed in the Ad26.COV2.S arm of the COV1001 trial. Ad26.COV2.S given intramuscularly, once or twice 56 days apart. Findings and caveats of the study: Marked by substantial breadth, spike-specific CD8+ and CD4+ T cell responses were reportedly seen after vaccination. The TCR breadth and depth analyses may have understated or missed part of the total T cell responses.

The protocol was immunoSEQ multiplex PCR, while the TCRdb copy is restricted to in-frame clones and leaves out a portion. The sample includes some 410,000 clones, 92% of them seen just once. This material consisted of peripheral blood, taken in a trial of Ad26.COV2.S vaccine versus placebo. This sequence was found in a person between 18 and 59 years old who received the Ad26.COV2.S COVID-19 vaccine or a placebo. V usage is TRBV4-3 and J usage is TRBJ1-2; possibly TRBD1 for D (6 bases). The CDR3 DNA sequence: TGCGCCAGCAGCCAAGATTGGGGGCTACAGGTTTATAACTATGGCTACACCTTC. Protein product: CASSQDWGLQVYNYGYTF.